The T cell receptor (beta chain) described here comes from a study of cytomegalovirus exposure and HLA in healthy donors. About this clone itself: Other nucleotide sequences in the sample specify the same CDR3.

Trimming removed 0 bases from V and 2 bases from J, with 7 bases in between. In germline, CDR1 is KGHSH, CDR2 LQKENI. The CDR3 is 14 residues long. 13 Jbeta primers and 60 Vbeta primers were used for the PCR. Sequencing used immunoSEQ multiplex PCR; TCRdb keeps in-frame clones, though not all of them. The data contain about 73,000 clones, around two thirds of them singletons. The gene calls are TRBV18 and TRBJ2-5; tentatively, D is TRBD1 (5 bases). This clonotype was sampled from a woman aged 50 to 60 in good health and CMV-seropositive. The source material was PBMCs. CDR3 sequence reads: CASSPPAGQETQYF. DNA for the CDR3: TGTGCCAGCTCACCACCGGCAGGGCAAGAGACCCAGTACTTC. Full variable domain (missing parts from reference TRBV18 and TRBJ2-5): NAGVMQNPRHLVRRRGQEARLRCSPMKGHSHVYWYRQLPEEGLKFMVYLQKENIIDESGMPKERFSAEFPKEGPSILRIQQVVRGDSAAYFCASSPPAGQETQYFGPGTRLLVL.